This T cell receptor (beta chain) was recovered during a study of Graves' ophthalmopathy and Graves' hyperthyroidism. Disease in donors with ophthalmopathy had moderate-to-severe activity, CAS ≥3, NOSPECS ≥4 and under 3 months' duration. Overall study findings and caveats: In separating ophthalmopathy from stable hyperthyroidism, a 13-signature model achieved about 90% sensitivity and around 81% specificity.

There are many counts of this clonotype. The antigen is not known. The study amplified TCR beta CDR3 regions using RNA transcripts. An initial RT-PCR round employing HTBI primers preceded a second-round multiplex PCR. TCRdb reprocessed the multiplex PCR reads with MiXCR, giving one entry per CDR3 protein. The sample carries hundreds of thousands of distinct CDR3 sequences, 20% to 25% recorded once. This CDR3 is 16 amino acids long. V lost 2 bases, J lost 0 bases, and 8 bases lay in between. Germline CDR1 MNHEY, CDR2 SVGEGT. The sequenced sample was peripheral blood. The chain couples TRBV6-2 or TRBV6-3 to TRBJ2-6; D remains ambiguous. The origin of this receptor is a woman aged 45 to 65 with Graves' ophthalmopathy. The CDR3 bases are TGTGCCAGCAGTTACCCACACTTCTCTGGGGCCAACGTCCTGACTTTC. It translates to CASSYPHFSGANVLTF.